This T cell receptor (beta chain) originates from a study of CD8 T cells in ankylosing spondylitis (TCRdb year 2017). For context, the study as a whole: The study profiled T cell receptor beta repertoires in healthy donors and ankylosing spondylitis patients to find disease-linked TCR variants. The whole study cohort included over a hundred healthy donors and around 25 ankylosing spondylitis patients. Peripheral blood samples were taken, and synovial fluid was additionally collected from ankylosing spondylitis patients.

Concerning this clonotype itself: No antigen is known for it. No much larger clone is present one base from it, and per-base qualities are unavailable.

Sequencing relied on an Illumina HiSeq 2500. Quantitative 5'-RACE with molecular barcodes was used to prepare TCR beta libraries. As for the original processing: Disease-linked TCR variants were identified with a new computational method built on a probabilistic model of VDJ rearrangement. The public reads were reanalyzed by TCRdb: fastp trimming at Q25, MiXCR alignment, in-frame beta chains only. Rows with one shared CDR3 protein collapse into an entry with the most common genes and DNA. TCRdb assigned the V and J calls; the authors' analysis was not used. The sample includes some 700,000 distinct CDR3 sequences, with around 19% observed a single time. Together, the top ten hold under 20% of the sample. What the research found in general, with its limitations: In peripheral blood, the disease-linked clones were found at relatively low frequencies and had a CD8+ phenotype. Blood from ankylosing spondylitis patients appeared to be characterized by a TCR beta motif composed of under ten highly homologous amino acid variants. Some TCR beta motif variants had previously been reported in synovial fluid and blood of reactive arthritis patients, which suggested common disease-initiation mechanisms. Significant enrichment of the disease-linked clones was reported in matched synovial fluid samples from ankylosing spondylitis patients.

The TCR originated in a male donor with ankylosing spondylitis. The sequenced sample was blood, either unsorted or a sorted T cell fraction (not recorded which).

The CDR3 region reads CASSAWTDSYEQYF. The DNA sequence reads TGTGCCAGCAGCGCTTGGACAGATTCCTACGAGCAGTACTTC. The sequence links TRBV9 to TRBJ2-7; the D gene is perhaps TRBD1, on 6 matching bases. The V end loses 3 bases and the J end loses 1 base, and a stretch of 11 bases separates them. Based on the germline V gene, the CDR1 and CDR2 sequences are SGDLS and YYNGEE. The CDR3, cysteine through phenylalanine, is 14 amino acids long. The sequence is cut down to CDR3 DNA, 42 bases in frame from base 1.